This TCR beta chain was captured by sequencing in a study of T cells after yellow fever vaccination (dated by TCRdb to between 2018 and 2021). With regard to the full study: Libraries from fractions with low cell numbers were prepared with the SMART-Seq v4 Ultra Low Input RNA kit. To follow T-cell clones before and after primary and booster YFV17D yellow fever vaccination, bulk TCR alpha and beta repertoires were sequenced over time. Blood was drawn at multiple timepoints before and after primary and secondary immunization, with bulk PBMC replicates and cell subsets isolated. Two healthy male donors, one aged 18 to 30 and one aged 30 to 40 years, made up the cohort. Overall study outcomes, separate from this receptor: Compared with the primary T-cell response, the secondary T-cell response was weaker but faster, peaking on day 5 rather than day 15. Because only a couple of donors were included in the study, the extent to which the findings can be generalized is limited. A small fraction of clonotypes appeared in both the CD4 and CD8 compartments, likely as a result of convergent recombination. FACS-sorted repertoires could contain abundant contaminating clonotypes from the bulk population, so computational filtering was required. After the booster, most clones that had expanded after primary vaccination were detected again (around 97% of CD4 and around nine tenths of CD8), suggesting broad maintenance of memory.

Synthesis of TCR cDNA relied on 5'RACE template switching, a step that introduced a universal primer site along with unique molecular identifiers. Priming of cDNA synthesis was performed from both the TCR alpha and TCR beta constant segments. Libraries were amplified in two PCR steps, with sample barcodes and sequencing adapters added in the second step. Libraries were sequenced on Illumina HiSeq 2500 (2x100 bp) or NovaSeq (2x150 bp). Processing in the source paper ran as follows. Demultiplexing of reads and collapsing into UMI consensus sequences were performed with MIGEC, and V(D)J alignment was carried out with MiXCR. Using edgeR on replicate PBMC samples, clonotypes were called vaccine-responding if FDR was below 0.01 and the log2 fold change was above 5 up to day 15. Each bulk clonotype received a CD4 or CD8 identity based on whether the sequenced CD4 or CD8 repertoire contained that clonotype at higher abundance. The public reads were quality trimmed at Q25 with fastp and then assembled into clones with MiXCR by TCRdb, keeping productive beta chains. When rows share a CDR3 protein, they turn into one entry using the most common DNA and genes. These V and J calls are TCRdb output, not the study's own analysis. The sample profile shows under 300,000 distinct CDR3 sequences; about 7.1% of them were found once. The biggest ten clones account for about 0.85% of the sample.

About this clonotype: The specificity of this receptor is unknown. There are no base qualities to consult, and no much larger clone falls within one base.

This specimen's treatment or condition label, interpreted: live attenuated yellow fever vaccine strain. A standard Ficoll-Paque protocol was used to isolate PBMCs from peripheral blood. Dynabeads CD4 and CD8 positive selection kits were used to isolate CD4 and CD8 T-cell fractions. TriZol was used to extract RNA from bulk PBMCs, CD4 and CD8 fractions, and dextramer-positive and dextramer-negative fractions. CDR1 and CDR2 are drawn from the germline V gene: SGHTA, FQGNSA. V is reduced by 3 bases and J by 0 bases, leaving a spacing of 3 bases between them. From the cysteine through the phenylalanine, the CDR3 covers 13 amino acids. Of all the DNA, just the CDR3 is kept, 39 bases in frame from base 1.

Sequenced material: CD4+ T cells sorted from PBMCs, taken 15 days after the yellow fever booster vaccination. Here the chain combines TRBV7-2 and TRBJ1-3, with the D gene too uncertain to name. The receptor's source is a man aged 25-45 years who received the YFV17D yellow fever vaccine. The CDR3 region has the sequence CASSFHSGNTIYF. The bases are TGTGCCAGCAGCTTTCACTCTGGAAACACCATATATTTT.